Below, one T cell receptor (beta chain) is given with its context. How the authors handled the data: Using reference gene primer amplification, nucleated cell counts were estimated. Data came from immunoSEQ multiplex PCR; TCRdb stores just in-frame clones and leaves some out. The V and J calls and clone size were taken over from that table, and D and trimming were inferred from the DNA. Seen here are some 70,000 clones, roughly 88% observed once, and the top ten hold 6.5% to 9%. The data are from a study of blood T cell repertoires in COVID-19. The CDR3 loop spans 15 amino acids. Germline CDR1 reads MNHEY; CDR2 reads SMNVEV (reference sequence). V shed 0 bases and J shed 7 bases, with 13 bases lying between them.

The chain carries TRBV27 and TRBJ2-1, with D possibly TRBD2 on 5 matching bases. The TCR was taken from a man aged 30 to 45 with acute or convalescent COVID-19. What was sequenced was peripheral blood. The DNA of the CDR3 is TGTGCCAGCAGTTTATCTGTTGAGGGTCTAAATGAGCAGTTCTTC. Its protein product is CASSLSVEGLNEQFF.